This T cell receptor beta chain was recovered during a study of T cell responses to AZD1222 COVID-19 vaccine. Investigators merged groups given second doses at roughly 4 or roughly 12 weeks. The method was immunoSEQ multiplex PCR; TCRdb's version includes in-frame clones alone and lacks a portion of them. Counted here are some 200,000 clones, 90% to 95% occurring once; the ten biggest clones make up around 1.6%. The input for sequencing was peripheral blood, taken 28 days after the second AZD1222 dose. The sequence was collected from an adult who received the AZD1222 COVID-19 vaccine.

CDR3 nucleotides: TGCGCCAGCAGCCAAGATCGTACCTCTGGAAACACCATATATTTT. It encodes CASSQDRTSGNTIYF. V gene TRBV4-3 combines with J gene TRBJ1-3, with no clear D. This CDR3 is 15 amino acids long. Trimming removed 0 bases from V and 0 bases from J, with 6 bases in between. The V gene's germline CDR1 is LGHNA and CDR2 YSLEER.